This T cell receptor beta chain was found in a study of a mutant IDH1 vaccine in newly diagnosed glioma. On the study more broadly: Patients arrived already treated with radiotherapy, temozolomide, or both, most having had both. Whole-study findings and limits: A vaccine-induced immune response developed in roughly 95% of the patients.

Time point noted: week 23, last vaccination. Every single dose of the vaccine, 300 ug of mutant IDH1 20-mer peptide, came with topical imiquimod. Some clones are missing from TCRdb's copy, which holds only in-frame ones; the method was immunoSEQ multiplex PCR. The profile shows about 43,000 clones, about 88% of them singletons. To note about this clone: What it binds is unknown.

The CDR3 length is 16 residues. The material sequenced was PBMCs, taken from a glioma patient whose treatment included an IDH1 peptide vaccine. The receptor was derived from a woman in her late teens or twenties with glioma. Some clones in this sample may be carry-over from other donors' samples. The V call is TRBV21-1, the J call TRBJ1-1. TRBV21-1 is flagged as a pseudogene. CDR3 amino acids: CASSPLGGWKNTEAFF. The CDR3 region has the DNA TGTGCCAGCAGCCCCCTTGGGGGTTGGAAGAACACTGAAGCTTTCTTT.